This T cell receptor (beta chain) originates from a study of blood T cell repertoires in COVID-19 (dated by TCRdb to 2019 to 2021). Context from the whole study: The collaborator samples originated in the United States, Italy and Spain and spanned the acute and convalescent phases of COVID-19. The prospective study material was composed of cDNA or gDNA derived from T cells, B-cell-depleted T cells, or PBMCs. Subjects who had been exposed to COVID-19, were actively infected with it, or had recovered from it provided the deeply sampled blood TCRbeta repertoires that made up the dataset. The repertoires were made available in a free public database intended to serve as a resource for research on the immune response to SARS-CoV-2. Samples were obtained from the ongoing ImmuneRACE study (first 160 participants) and from over a thousand subjects provided by 6 global collaborators. A de-identified subject ID, COVID-19 status, age in years and sex were almost always included in the sample metadata. HLA class I and class II types, where available, came from metadata supplied by the sample provider rather than from assay-based typing. Broader findings and caveats from the paper: Clinical and demographic metadata were provided uncurated, with the amount varying by source and participant.

A word on this clone: This receptor's antigen is unknown. No much larger clone is present one base from it, and per-base qualities are unavailable.

Whole blood was collected in K2EDTA tubes by collaborating institutions according to the institutions' own protocols. For TCRbeta analysis, collaborator samples were shipped as frozen whole blood, as isolated PBMCs, or as DNA extracted from either sample type. The immunoSEQ Assay, a bias-controlled multiplex PCR, was used to amplify TCRbeta CDR3 regions from genomic DNA. The published analysis was carried out like this. The number of nucleated cells in each sample was estimated by amplification of reference gene primers within the assay. Sequence reads were collapsed and filtered to measure the absolute abundance of every unique TCRbeta CDR3 rearrangement. For each sample, productive Simpson clonality was calculated by taking the square root of Simpson's diversity index across productive rearrangements. What TCRdb holds here is the immuneACCESS table cut down to in-frame rearrangements. Part of the clones is not present; checked against another copy, under half of the missing clones reflect an unresolved V gene, and the others are unexplained. V, J and clone size are taken as reported in that table, and D and trimming were inferred from the DNA itself. Here the sample has roughly 300,000 clones; approximately 88% occur a single time. Of the sample, over 8% is held by the ten largest clones.

The source is a man aged 18 to 30 with active or convalescent COVID-19. Sample: peripheral blood.

The CDR3 loop reads CASQGANGELFF. The DNA sequence reads TGCGCCAGCCAGGGGGCGAACGGGGAGCTGTTTTTT. The V and J genes are TRBV10-2 and TRBJ2-2; 8 middle bases align to TRBD1. The V end gives up 8 bases and the J end 7 bases, leaving 3 bases in the junction not matched to a gene. CDR3 length: 12 amino acids, cysteine to phenylalanine. Only the CDR3 DNA stays, 36 bases, in frame from base 1. From a lookup of the germline V gene, CDR1 and CDR2 are WSHSY and SAAADI.